These 32 T cell receptor beta chains came from one sample sequenced in a study of regulatory T cells in long-lasting Graves disease. Indicated time point: persistent/refractory GD, antithyroid drugs over 5 years with positive TRAb. From PBMCs, RNA was extracted and then used to make the TCR library. With iRepertoire HTBI primers and Arm-PCR of CDR3 regions, TCR beta libraries were built. TCRdb reanalysed the multiplex PCR reads using MiXCR and keeps one entry per CDR3 protein. The data contain a few hundred thousand distinct CDR3 sequences, roughly 23% of them singletons. The specimen comprised peripheral blood mononuclear cells (PBMCs), sampled when the disease was refractory, from a patient treated with antithyroid drugs. Receptor source: a female donor with Graves disease.

This clonotype was found a few times. The V call is TRBV25-1, the J call TRBJ1-3; D is possibly TRBD1 (6 bases). The V and J ends lost 8 bases and 2 bases respectively, with 16 bases between them. CDR1 and CDR2 from the germline V gene are MGHDK and SYGVNS. The CDR3 length is 15 residues. The CDR3 DNA reads as TGTGCCAGCCGAGGGGGGGGTTATGCTGGAAACACCATATATTTT. Its translation is CASRGGGYAGNTIYF.

In this sample, this clonotype turned up many times. V usage is TRBV3-1 and J usage is TRBJ1-1; a possible D gene is TRBD1 (5 bases). The V end was cut by 0 bases, the J end by 4 bases, with 6 bases between. The CDR3 runs 13 residues. CDR1 and CDR2 from the germline V gene are LGHDT and YNNKEL (reference sequence). Here the CDR3 reads CASSQDGGTEAFF. DNA of the CDR3: TGTGCCAGCAGCCAAGACGGGGGCACTGAAGCTTTCTTT.

This clonotype came up many times. The chain joins TRBV10-2 to TRBJ1-5, with TRBD1 matching 7 bases. Germline V CDR1 and CDR2: WSHSY, SAAADI. V lost 7 bases, J lost 6 bases, and 6 bases stayed unmatched. The CDR3 runs 13 residues. The CDR3: CASTSGGGQPQHF. The CDR3 DNA reads as TGCGCCAGCACCTCAGGGGGTGGTCAGCCCCAGCATTTT.

This clonotype was found many times. V usage is TRBV3-1 and J usage is TRBJ2-5; D is possibly TRBD2 (6 bases). The germline V gene encodes CDR1 LGHDT and CDR2 YNNKEL (reference sequence). The CDR3 has 16 residues. Trimming cost V 1 base and J 4 bases, with 16 bases left between them. The CDR3 is CASSQAGGTSRETQYF. As DNA, the CDR3 is TGTGCCAGCAGCCAAGCCGGGGGTACATCTCGAGAGACCCAGTACTTC.

This clonotype was picked up a small number of times. The chain has TRBV28 and TRBJ1-3; D perhaps matches TRBD1 (6 bases). The CDR3 has 14 residues. Germline V gene lookup returns CDR1 MDHEN and CDR2 SYDVKM. Trimming took off 3 bases at V and 4 bases at J, with 10 bases between the two ends. CDR3 amino acids: CASSLGAKGNTIYF. The CDR3 DNA reads as TGTGCCAGCAGTTTGGGGGCGAAGGGAAACACCATATATTTT.

This clonotype appeared many times. The chain couples TRBV6-2 or TRBV6-3 to TRBJ2-7; 11 positions agree with TRBD2. Looked up from germline, CDR1 is MNHEY and CDR2 is SVGEGT. The CDR3 is 17 residues long. Germline trimming cut 5 bases from V and 0 bases from J; bases unmatched to any gene: 9. The DNA for the CDR3 is TGTGCCAGCAGTGAAATACTAGCGGGAGCGAACTCCTACGAGCAGTACTTC. The encoded protein is CASSEILAGANSYEQYF.

The sample holds many counts of this clonotype. The CDR3 region is CASSVETGELFF. CDR3 coding DNA: TGTGCCAGCAGCGTAGAGACCGGGGAGCTGTTTTTT. The chain has TRBV9 and TRBJ2-2, with D unresolved. Per germline, CDR1 SGDLS and CDR2 YYNGEE. V lost 0 bases, J lost 5 bases, and 2 bases lay in between. CDR3 length: 12 residues.

This clonotype was seen a few times. The chain links TRBV9 to TRBJ2-7, with TRBD2 matching 9 bases. Germline CDR1 and CDR2: SGDLS and YYNGEE. This CDR3 spans 17 amino acids. Germline trimming cut 2 bases from V and 2 bases from J; bases unmatched to any gene: 11. CDR3 region: CASSVRDRASGTYEQYF. The CDR3 DNA reads as TGTGCCAGCAGCGTCCGGGACCGGGCTAGCGGGACCTACGAGCAGTACTTC.

The J gene is TRBJ2-7, the V gene TRBV10-1; 9 bases agree with TRBD1. This CDR3 has 15 residues. Trimming at V came to 2 bases and at J to 3 bases, leaving 5 bases not matched to a gene. CDR1 and CDR2 (germline): WNHNN, SYGVQD (reference sequence). CDR3 sequence: CASSERLGQGYEQYF. The CDR3 nucleotides are TGCGCCAGCAGTGAGAGGTTGGGACAGGGCTACGAGCAGTACTTC.

There are many counts of this clonotype. This chain links TRBV27 with TRBJ2-5; 11 nucleotides match TRBD2. V dropped 7 bases and J dropped 3; count of bases not matched to a gene: 10. This CDR3 is 16 amino acids long. CDR1 is MNHEY, CDR2 SMNVEV, per germline (reference sequence). CDR3 sequence reads: CASKRVGTSGKETQYF. The CDR3 DNA reads TGTGCCAGCAAGCGGGTGGGGACTAGCGGCAAAGAGACCCAGTACTTC.

This clonotype has just a few counts. The gene calls are TRBV20-1 and TRBJ2-1; 10 bases align to TRBD1. The CDR3 runs to 15 residues. With 3 bases clipped from V and 8 bases from J, the junction kept 10 bases outside the gene matches. In germline, CDR1 is DFQATT, CDR2 SNEGSKA (reference sequence). The CDR3 sequence is CSASSGTGENHEQFF. The DNA for the CDR3 is TGCAGTGCTAGCTCGGGGACAGGGGAAAACCATGAGCAGTTCTTC.

The chain has TRBV2 and TRBJ2-1; unclear D gene. Germline CDR1 SNHLY, CDR2 FYNNEI. The V end was cut by 7 bases, the J end by 7 bases, with 8 bases between. The CDR3 sequence is 11 residues long. DNA for the CDR3: TGTGCCAGCACGGTACTAAATGAGCAGTTCTTC. Translation gives CASTVLNEQFF. Full variable domain (rest looked up from reference TRBV2 and TRBJ2-1): EPEVTQTPSHQVTQMGQEVILRCVPISNHLYFYWYRQILGQKVEFLVSFYNNEISEKSEIFDDQFSVERPDGSNFTLKIRSTKLEDSAMYFCASTVLNEQFFGPGTRLTVL.

This clonotype occurred many times. V is TRBV27 and J is TRBJ1-1, with a weak D call TRBD1 (5 bases). From germline, CDR1 is MNHEY and CDR2 SMNVEV (reference sequence). V lost 2 bases and J 5 bases, leaving 12 bases between the germline ends. This CDR3 spans 14 amino acids. The CDR3 sequence: CASSLRGAWTEAFF. For the CDR3, the DNA is TGTGCCAGCAGTTTAAGGGGAGCCTGGACTGAAGCTTTCTTT.

This clonotype was recorded many times. The chain has TRBV28 and TRBJ2-2, with 8 positions matching TRBD2. J gave up 7 bases and V 2 bases, and 6 bases lay outside the gene matches. This CDR3 has 15 amino acids. The V gene's germline CDR1 is MDHEN and CDR2 SYDVKM. This chain's CDR3 is CASSLGTSPRGELFF. The CDR3 bases are TGTGCCAGCAGTTTAGGGACTAGTCCTCGCGGGGAGCTGTTTTTT. Full variable domain (missing parts from reference TRBV28 and TRBJ2-2): DVKVTQSSRYLVKRTGEKVFLECVQDMDHENMFWYRQDPGLGLRLIYFSYDVKMKEKGDIPEGYSVSREKKERFSLILESASTNQTSMYLCASSLGTSPRGELFFGEGSRLTVL.

This clonotype was found many times. CDR3 DNA sequence: TGTGCCAGCAGCCCCTATGGGTACGAGCAGTACTTC. Translated, it gives CASSPYGYEQYF. V usage is TRBV12-3 or TRBV12-4 and J usage is TRBJ2-7; D uncertain. V was shortened by 6 bases and J by 4 bases, with 10 bases between the two germline ends. The CDR3 length is 12 residues.

This clonotype was observed many times. The chain combines TRBV10-3 with TRBJ2-2, with D possibly being TRBD1 or TRBD2 (5 bases each). The CDR3 runs to 14 residues. Germline V gene data show CDR1 as ENHRY and CDR2 as SYGVKD. The V end lost 7 bases, the J end lost 4 bases, and 13 bases lay between the germline ends. CDR3 coding DNA: TGTGCCATCACCGGGACCCTTGGCACCGGGGAGCTGTTTTTT. Encoded protein: CAITGTLGTGELFF.

This clonotype was observed at least ten times. V usage is TRBV10-2 and J usage is TRBJ1-4; a weak D match, TRBD1 (5 bases). Germline CDR1 is WSHSY and CDR2 is SAAADI. Trimming cost V 4 bases and J 8 bases, with 14 bases left between them. CDR3 length: 14 amino acids. CDR3 amino acids: CASSGGREREKLFF. The CDR3 nucleotides read TGCGCCAGCAGTGGGGGCAGGGAACGAGAAAAACTGTTTTTT.

This clonotype was seen only a few times. The CDR3 coding sequence is TGCAGTGCTTTGGACAGGGTAATAAGCAATCAGCCCCAGCATTTT. It translates to CSALDRVISNQPQHF. J is TRBJ1-5 and V is TRBV20-1; 8 bases map to TRBD1. The CDR3 covers 15 residues. Germline values: CDR1 DFQATT, CDR2 SNEGSKA (reference sequence). With V trimmed by 5 bases and J by 1 base, 7 bases remained unmatched.

This clonotype was seen just once. Only one base separates this from a far larger clonotype, so it likely reflects a read error. The chain is built from TRBV6-2 or TRBV6-3 and TRBJ2-5; 11 nucleotides agree with TRBD2. The junction had 3 bases not matched to a gene; V was cut back by 5 bases and J by 7 bases. The CDR3 totals 13 residues. Germline CDR1 and CDR2: MNHEY and SVGEGT. The DNA for the CDR3 is TGTGCCAGCAGTAGACTAGCGGGAAGGACCCAGTACTTC. It codes for CASSRLAGRTQYF.

A remark on this clonotype: Mismatch with germline at one junction end may stem from a read error. This sequence joins TRBV28 and TRBJ2-7; D not resolved. Per the germline V gene, CDR1 is MDHEN and CDR2 is SYDVKM. This CDR3 spans 15 amino acids. The CDR3 nucleotides are TGTGCCAGCGGTTTTATATCGGAGAGTACCTACGAGCAGTACTTC. Translating gives CASGFISESTYEQYF.

This clonotype was detected only a few times. A much larger clone is a single base away; this may be a read error. The V call is TRBV28, the J call TRBJ1-1; maybe TRBD1 (6 bases). Germline CDR1 reads MDHEN; CDR2 reads SYDVKM. The CDR3 runs 16 residues. The CDR3 protein is CASSFSGGEADTEALF. The DNA of the CDR3 is TGTGCCAGCAGTTTTTCGGGGGGCGAAGCCGACACTGAAGCTCTCTTT.

V and J are TRBV28 and TRBJ2-3; 7 positions match TRBD1. Germline trimming cut 7 bases from V and 2 bases from J; bases unmatched to any gene: 9. The V gene's germline CDR1 is MDHEN and CDR2 SYDVKM. The CDR3 spans 15 residues. In DNA, the CDR3 is TGTGCCAGCACCCCAGGGGGAGCCGTCACAGATACGCAGTATTTT. Translating it yields CASTPGGAVTDTQYF. Full variable domain (missing parts from reference TRBV28 and TRBJ2-3): DVKVTQSSRYLVKRTGEKVFLECVQDMDHENMFWYRQDPGLGLRLIYFSYDVKMKEKGDIPEGYSVSREKKERFSLILESASTNQTSMYLCASTPGGAVTDTQYFGPGTRLTVL.

The chain joins TRBV20-1 to TRBJ1-5; D is perhaps TRBD1 (6 bases). Germline lookup yields CDR1 DFQATT and CDR2 SNEGSKA (reference sequence). The CDR3 is made up of 17 amino acids. Deletions cut 2 bases from V and 6 bases from J, with 23 bases between. CDR3 in DNA: TGCAGTGCTAGACCGATCTTAAAACAGGGAGCTCGTCAGCCCCAGCATTTT. It yields the protein CSARPILKQGARQPQHF.

This clonotype has more than one count but fewer than ten. The J gene is TRBJ2-1, the V gene TRBV19; 11 bases are shared with TRBD2. The CDR3 totals 15 residues. Trimming took 6 bases from V and 7 from J; bases not matched to a gene: 8. Germline CDR1 reads LNHDA; CDR2 reads SQIVND (reference sequence). CDR3 sequence (DNA): TGTGCCAGTAGGGAACTAGCGGGAGTTAATAATGAGCAGTTCTTC. Amino acids: CASRELAGVNNEQFF.

To note about this clonotype: A read error may produce the germline difference seen at one junction end. The chain recombines TRBV25-1 with TRBJ2-2; D call uncertain. Germline V gene lookup returns CDR1 MGHDK and CDR2 SYGVNS. The CDR3 sequence is 12 residues long. CDR3 region: CASNENTGELFF. Here the CDR3 DNA reads TGTGCCAGCAATGAAAACACCGGGGAGCTGTTTTTT.

To note about this clonotype: This clone may be a read error of a much larger clone one base away. The chain employs TRBV20-1 and TRBJ2-7; 7 bases map to TRBD2. This CDR3 has 12 amino acids. Germline assignment: CDR1 DFQATT and CDR2 SNEGSKA (reference sequence). V shed 3 bases and J 2 bases; nucleotides not matched to a gene: 1. CDR3 amino acids: CSASGRPYEQYF. The CDR3 DNA reads TGCAGTGCTAGCGGGAGGCCCTACGAGCAGTACTTC.

This clonotype occurred many times. V and J are TRBV7-3 and TRBJ2-1; 7 bases are a match to TRBD1. Trimming cost V 2 bases and J 6 bases; bases outside gene matches: 1. Per germline, CDR1 SGHTA and CDR2 FQGTGA. There are 13 residues in the CDR3. The CDR3 spells CASSLDRANEQFF. DNA of the CDR3: TGTGCCAGCAGCTTAGACAGGGCCAATGAGCAGTTCTTC.

This clonotype appeared a single time. A much larger clonotype is one base distant, so this may be a read error. This rearrangement joins TRBV30 to TRBJ2-5; D ambiguous. V was pared by 5 bases and J by 4 bases, with 5 bases between. The germline gives CDR1 GTSNPN, CDR2 SVGIG (reference sequence). The CDR3 consists of 10 residues. DNA for the CDR3: TGTGCCTGGTTAGTAGAGACCCAGTACTTC. Its protein is CAWLVETQYF.

J is TRBJ2-7 and V is TRBV6-1, with D uncertain. Trimming took off 8 bases at V and 4 bases at J, with 21 bases between the two ends. The CDR3 runs to 15 residues. Germline values: CDR1 MNHNS, CDR2 SASEGT. The CDR3 spells CASGIIKFGLYEQYF. The CDR3 DNA follows: TGTGCCAGCGGGATTATCAAGTTCGGTTTGTACGAGCAGTACTTC.

This clonotype was observed a few times. The chain is built from TRBV19 and TRBJ2-7; 8 nucleotides match TRBD2. Per germline, CDR1 LNHDA and CDR2 SQIVND (reference sequence). Trimming cost V 1 base and J 3 bases; bases outside gene matches: 2. The CDR3 is made up of 14 amino acids. CDR3 region: CASSIASGFYEQYF. Written as DNA, the CDR3 is TGTGCCAGTAGTATAGCTAGCGGGTTCTACGAGCAGTACTTC.

This clonotype has a count of ten or more. This chain links TRBV11-2 with TRBJ1-2; D remains ambiguous. CDR1 and CDR2 (germline): SGHAT, FQNNGV. V was shortened by 5 bases and J by 8 bases, with 15 bases between the two germline ends. The CDR3 length is 13 residues. This chain's CDR3 is CASSPNAGGGYTF. The CDR3 nucleotides are TGTGCCAGCAGCCCTAACGCCGGTGGAGGCTACACCTTC.

V gene TRBV14 combines with J gene TRBJ2-7; no firm D call. Germline V gives CDR1 SGHDN, CDR2 FVKESK. V was pared by 2 bases and J by 0 bases, with 5 bases between. This CDR3 has 13 amino acids. The CDR3 loop is CASSQPGSYEQYF. The CDR3 nucleotides read TGTGCCAGCAGCCAACCGGGCTCCTACGAGCAGTACTTC.